This TCR beta chain was sequenced for a study of T cell changes during pregnancy in multiple sclerosis. TCRdb keeps only in-frame clones here, not all; method: immunoSEQ multiplex PCR. The repertoire holds approximately 53,000 clones, with 85% to 95% as singletons. Germline V gene data show CDR1 as SGHRS and CDR2 as YFSETQ. The CDR3 loop spans 14 amino acids. The ends were cut back, 2 bases at V and 5 bases at J, with 13 bases in the middle. This sample comprised CD4+ T cells from peripheral blood mononuclear cells, obtained before pregnancy. This chain uses TRBV5-1 with TRBJ1-1; possible D gene TRBD1, 5 bases. This clonotype was obtained from a female donor with multiple sclerosis, enrolled in a pregnancy study. CDR3 sequence reads: CASSLRDGGTEAFF. The CDR3 coding sequence is TGCGCCAGCAGCTTAAGGGATGGGGGGACTGAAGCTTTCTTT.